Listed below are T cell receptor beta chains from one sample, sequenced in a study of blood T cells in healthy people across ages. Via MiXCR, TCRdb re-called the 5' RACE reads, giving one row per CDR3 protein. The sample yields roughly 720,000 distinct CDR3 sequences, 40% to 65% seen once. The sequenced sample was blood. The receptors were gathered from a man older than 75 in good health. CDR3s include the opening cysteine and the closing phenylalanine or tryptophan. D genes are given only for firm matches. Some rows mark clone size as missing; the rest say once, few, many or name a class of expanded clone.

D: .
size: .
V: TRBV9
J: TRBJ2-3
DNA: TGTGCCAGCAGCCCCCGGGCAGAGCACAGATACGCGTATTTT
CDR3: CASSPRAEHRYAYF

D: .
size: .
V: TRBV13
J: TRBJ2-4
DNA: TGTGCCAGCAGCCGCCTAATTGGGATGGAGGCCAACCAAAACATTCAGTACTTC
CDR3: CASSRLIGMEANQNIQYF

D: .
size: many
V: TRBV29-1
J: TRBJ2-7
DNA: TGCAGCGTTGCAATGGCTCGCGACCACGAGCAGTACTTC
CDR3: CSVAMARDHEQYF

D: .
size: once
V: TRBV12-3/TRBV12-4
J: TRBJ1-1
DNA: TGTGCCAGCAGTCTGGGACTGGTAGCCATGAACACTGAAGCTTTCTTT
CDR3: CASSLGLVAMNTEAFF

D: .
size: few
V: TRBV4-1
J: TRBJ1-5
DNA: TGCGCCAGCAGCCAAGATCCCCAGGGCGCGACAGCCAACAATCAGCCCCAGCATTTT
CDR3: CASSQDPQGATANNQPQHF

D: TRBD2
size: few
V: TRBV27
J: TRBJ2-5
DNA: TGTGCCAGCAGTCCGCTTCGAGCGGGAGGTAAAGAGACCCAGTACTTC
CDR3: CASSPLRAGGKETQYF

D: TRBD1
size: .
V: TRBV24-1
J: TRBJ2-7
DNA: TGTGCCACCAGTGGGCCCGACAGGGGGACCTACGAGCAGTACTTC
CDR3: CATSGPDRGTYEQYF

D: .
size: few
V: TRBV12-3/TRBV12-4
J: TRBJ1-1
DNA: TGTGCCAGCACGAACCCAGCGAACACTGAAGCTTTCTTT
CDR3: CASTNPANTEAFF

D: TRBD2
size: few
V: TRBV27
J: TRBJ2-5
DNA: TGTGCCAGCAGGGGACTAGCGGGACTCGCGACCCAGTACTTC
CDR3: CASRGLAGLATQYF

D: TRBD2
size: .
V: TRBV2
J: TRBJ2-7
DNA: TGTGCCAGCAGTACTAGCGGGAGGCCGAGCGGGTACGAGCAGTACTTC
CDR3: CASSTSGRPSGYEQYF

D: .
size: few
V: TRBV7-6
J: TRBJ2-5
DNA: TGTGCCAGCAGCTTAGTGGGCGGGATTAAACAAGAGACCCAGTACTTC
CDR3: CASSLVGGIKQETQYF

D: .
size: .
V: TRBV7-8
J: TRBJ2-3
DNA: TGTGCCAGCAGCTTAGCCCTCTTCGGGTACAGATACGCGTATTTT
CDR3: CASSLALFGYRYAYF

D: TRBD1
size: .
V: TRBV29-1
J: TRBJ1-4
DNA: TGCAGCGTAGCGGGACAGCCTAATGAAAAACTGTTTTTT
CDR3: CSVAGQPNEKLFF

D: TRBD1
size: few
V: TRBV29-1
J: TRBJ2-5
DNA: TGCAGCGTCGACAGGGTCGGGGAGACCCAGTACTTC
CDR3: CSVDRVGETQYF

D: TRBD1
size: few
V: TRBV5-1
J: TRBJ2-4
DNA: TGCGCCAGCAGCACCGGGACAGTAGAAAACATTCAGTACTTC
CDR3: CASSTGTVENIQYF

D: .
size: .
V: TRBV5-1
J: TRBJ2-7
DNA: TGCGCCAGCAGCTCCACCCGGGGTGTCTCCTACGAGCAGTACTTC
CDR3: CASSSTRGVSYEQYF

D: .
size: .
V: TRBV20-1
J: TRBJ1-2
DNA: TGCAGTGCCCCCCCCCCGGGGGCTCTCCACCGTTATGGCTACACCTTC
CDR3: CSAPPPGALHRYGYTF

D: TRBD2
size: .
V: TRBV7-2
J: TRBJ2-1
DNA: TGTGCCAGCAGCCAAGGACTAGTCCACAATGAGCAGTTCTTC
CDR3: CASSQGLVHNEQFF

D: .
size: few
V: TRBV28
J: TRBJ1-2
DNA: TGTGCCAGCAGCTCAACAGGGACCAATCTATGGGGCTACACCTTC
CDR3: CASSSTGTNLWGYTF

D: TRBD1
size: once
V: TRBV29-1
J: TRBJ1-1
DNA: TGCAGCGCCGGAGGGGACAGGGGGCGCGGAGGGAACACTGAAGCTTTCTTT
CDR3: CSAGGDRGRGGNTEAFF

D: .
size: .
V: TRBV20-1
J: TRBJ2-3
DNA: TGCAGTGCGACCGAAGGGGTTACTAGCACAGATACGCAGTATTTT
CDR3: CSATEGVTSTDTQYF

D: .
size: .
V: TRBV4-2
J: TRBJ2-5
DNA: TGTGCCAGCAGCCAATCGGGCAGGAGAGAGACCCAGTACTTC
CDR3: CASSQSGRRETQYF

D: .
size: .
V: TRBV6-6
J: TRBJ1-1
DNA: TGTGCCAGCAGACAGACATTGAACACTGAAGCTTTCTTT
CDR3: CASRQTLNTEAFF

D: .
size: .
V: TRBV7-6
J: TRBJ2-5
DNA: TGTGCCAGCAGCTCACGTCCAGGTCCAAAAGTTGAGACCCAGTACTTC
CDR3: CASSSRPGPKVETQYF

D: TRBD2
size: few
V: TRBV20-1
J: TRBJ2-1
DNA: TGCAGTGCTAGTGATCGGGGCGGGAGCTCCTACAATGAGCAGTTCTTC
CDR3: CSASDRGGSSYNEQFF

D: TRBD1
size: once
V: TRBV6-1
J: TRBJ1-2
DNA: TGTGCCAGCCAGGGACAGGGGGCACCTGGCTACACCTTC
CDR3: CASQGQGAPGYTF

D: TRBD2
size: few
V: TRBV7-8
J: TRBJ2-3
DNA: TGTGCCAGCAGCTCCGGACAGTGGGGACTAGCGGGCACTAGCACAGATACGCAGTATTTT
CDR3: CASSSGQWGLAGTSTDTQYF

D: .
size: few
V: TRBV25-1
J: TRBJ2-1
DNA: TGTGCCAGCAGTGAATATGGCAATGAGCAGTTCTTC
CDR3: CASSEYGNEQFF

D: .
size: .
V: TRBV6-6
J: TRBJ1-5
DNA: TGTGCCAGCACCCGAGGTAGTCGGCCCCAGCATTTT
CDR3: CASTRGSRPQHF

D: TRBD2
size: .
V: TRBV14
J: TRBJ2-5
DNA: TGTGCCAGCAGCCAAGACCCCTTCGGGACTAGCGGTCATGGTGAGCAGTACTTC
CDR3: CASSQDPFGTSGHGEQYF

D: TRBD2
size: few
V: TRBV12-5
J: TRBJ2-5
DNA: TGTGCTAGTGGCCCCGGGAGGGGATTTAGAGAGACCCAGTACTTC
CDR3: CASGPGRGFRETQYF

D: TRBD2
size: .
V: TRBV29-1
J: TRBJ2-7
DNA: TGCAGCGCCTGGGGGGGGACTAGCGGAAGAGGCCTCCACGAGCAGTACTTC
CDR3: CSAWGGTSGRGLHEQYF

D: TRBD2
size: .
V: TRBV28
J: TRBJ2-1
DNA: TGTGCCAGCAGATCCAAGCGGGAGTCCCACAATGAGCAGTTCTTC
CDR3: CASRSKRESHNEQFF

D: .
size: .
V: TRBV20-1
J: TRBJ2-5
DNA: TGCAGTGCTAGCGTGGCAGGGCAAGAGACCCAGTACTTC
CDR3: CSASVAGQETQYF

D: .
size: .
V: TRBV24-1
J: TRBJ2-3
DNA: TGTGCCACCAGGGCACAGGGCACAGATACGCAGTATTTT
CDR3: CATRAQGTDTQYF

D: TRBD2
size: .
V: TRBV3-1
J: TRBJ2-7
DNA: TGTGCCAGCAGCCACCCACCAAGCGGGACGGGAGAGCAGTACTTC
CDR3: CASSHPPSGTGEQYF

D: TRBD1
size: few
V: TRBV6-6
J: TRBJ2-7
DNA: TGTGCCAGCACCTACCGAATCGGGACAGGTGACTACGAGCAGTACTTC
CDR3: CASTYRIGTGDYEQYF

D: .
size: .
V: TRBV3-1
J: TRBJ2-1
DNA: TGTGCCAGCAGCCAAGAATCGGGCAGGAAGTACAATGAGCAGTTCTTC
CDR3: CASSQESGRKYNEQFF

D: .
size: few
V: TRBV29-1
J: TRBJ2-3
DNA: TGCAGCGTTGATAAAGGGGCGTCAGATACGCAGTATTTT
CDR3: CSVDKGASDTQYF